The 9 T cell receptor beta chains below all came from one sample that was sequenced in a study of cytomegalovirus exposure and HLA in healthy donors. Use of 60 Vbeta and 13 Jbeta primers characterized the PCR. Clones were read by immunoSEQ multiplex PCR, and TCRdb kept only the in-frame ones, dropping some. The table records fewer than 200,000 clones, less than 85% of them present only once. The sample comprised PBMCs. These receptors originate from a man aged 35 to 55 in good health and CMV-seronegative.

Turning to this clone: Other DNA sequences within the sample encode an identical CDR3. The rearrangement links TRBV2 to TRBJ1-4; the D is unclear. The CDR3 consists of 14 residues. Trimming left V 4 bases short and J 0 bases short, with 6 bases between. CDR1 is SNHLY and CDR2 is FYNNEI in the germline V gene. This CDR3 is CASSVEATNEKLFF. CDR3 nucleotide sequence: TGTGCCAGCAGTGTAGAAGCAACTAATGAAAAACTGTTTTTT.

The gene calls are TRBV30 and TRBJ1-2, with D perhaps matching TRBD1 (5 bases). Germline lookup yields CDR1 GTSNPN and CDR2 SVGIG (reference sequence). CDR3 length: 13 residues. V gave up 0 bases and J gave up 2 bases, with 7 bases separating them. As DNA, the CDR3 is TGTGCCTGGAGTGTAGCAGGGAACTATGGCTACACCTTC. Translating it yields CAWSVAGNYGYTF.

The chain recombines TRBV18 with TRBJ2-3; 8 positions match TRBD1. V trimming: 6 bases; J trimming: 4 bases; junction bases outside the gene matches: 3. This CDR3 is built from 13 residues. The germline V gene encodes CDR1 KGHSH and CDR2 LQKENI. CDR3 sequence (DNA): TGTGCCAGCTCGGCACAGGGGGCAGATACGCAGTATTTT. Its translation: CASSAQGADTQYF.

The chain recombines TRBV7-2 with TRBJ1-1; D not resolved. V lost 5 bases and J 5 bases, leaving 12 bases between the germline ends. CDR1 and CDR2 (germline): SGHTA, FQGNSA. The CDR3 covers 13 residues. The CDR3 region has the DNA TGTGCCAGCAGCCACCCCCCGAGAACTGAAGCTTTCTTT. Residues: CASSHPPRTEAFF.

In its sample, this clone was seen a few times. The rearrangement uses TRBV19 and TRBJ1-5; D gene ambiguous. There are 13 residues in the CDR3. Trimming removed 7 bases from V and 6 bases from J, with 13 bases in between. Germline V gene data show CDR1 as LNHDA and CDR2 as SQIVND (reference sequence). CDR3 in amino acids: CASNGPRGQPQHF. DNA for the CDR3: TGTGCCAGTAATGGGCCCCGGGGTCAGCCCCAGCATTTT.

V is TRBV11-3 and J is TRBJ2-3; D ambiguous. The germline V gene has CDR1 SGHNT and CDR2 YENEEA. Trimming shortened V by 11 bases and J by 6 bases, and 12 bases separated the two germline ends. The CDR3 is 11 amino acids. CDR3 nucleotides: TGTGCCGTCCGGAGATCGGATACGCAGTATTTT. Encoded protein: CAVRRSDTQYF.

The V gene is TRBV7-2, the J gene TRBJ1-2; a weak D match, TRBD1 (6 bases). CDR3 length: 15 residues. Trimming pared 5 bases from V and 5 bases from J, leaving 18 bases between. CDR1 and CDR2 from the germline V gene are SGHTA and FQGNSA. CDR3 coding DNA: TGTGCCAGCAGCCCCCGGCGGGGGGCATGGTATGGCTACACCTTC. Amino acids: CASSPRRGAWYGYTF.

In this sample, this clone turned up once. This rearrangement joins TRBV13 to TRBJ2-3; perhaps TRBD1 as D (6 bases). V lost 4 bases and J lost 6, with 11 bases in between. CDR3 length equals 13 residues. The germline CDR1 and CDR2 sequences are PRHDT and FYEKMQ (reference sequence). CDR3 DNA: TGTGCCAGCAGCTGGACCCAGGGGGATACGCAGTATTTT. Protein product: CASSWTQGDTQYF. The whole variable domain, remainder taken from reference TRBV13 and TRBJ2-3, is AAGVIQSPRHLIKEKRETATLKCYPIPRHDTVYWYQQGPGQDPQFLISFYEKMQSDKGSIPDRFSAQQFSDYHSELNMSSLELGDSALYFCASSWTQGDTQYFGPGTRLTVL.

This clone has only a few counts. The chain links TRBV15 to TRBJ1-2; D is undetermined. Germline V CDR1 and CDR2: LNHNV, YYDKDF (reference sequence). CDR3 length: 12 amino acids. Trimming shortened V by 1 base and J by 8 bases, and 8 bases separated the two germline ends. In DNA, the CDR3 is TGTGCCACCAGCAGAGGCCGTGAGGGCTACACCTTC. This encodes CATSRGREGYTF.